This T cell receptor (beta chain) was sequenced during a study of beta chain features in type 1 diabetes. Reverse transcription of all isolated RNA meant that expressed TCRB transcripts were sequenced. The repertoire was sequenced with immunoSEQ multiplex PCR; TCRdb's copy has only in-frame clones and lacks some. Among about 260,000 clones listed, around 68% were seen once. Looked up from germline, CDR1 is SGHRS and CDR2 is YFSETQ. V lost 0 bases to trimming and J lost 2 bases, with 6 bases between them. CDR3 size: 13 residues. To note about this clone: Other nucleotide sequences from this sample produce the same CDR3.

The chain links TRBV5-1 to TRBJ2-7; D is uncertain. This TCR derives from a man aged 30 to 39 in good health. Sequencing input: naive CD4+ T cells from blood. The CDR3 DNA sequence: TGCGCCAGCAGCTTGGACGGGCCCTACGAGCAGTACTTC. Its translation is CASSLDGPYEQYF.